A single sample is the source of the 10 T cell receptor beta chains below, sequenced in a study of blood T cell repertoires in COVID-19 (dated by TCRdb to 2020 to 2022). Library construction relied on the immunoSEQ multiplex PCR assay. In TCRdb, the immuneACCESS table is reduced to in-frame sequences with V and J assigned. These tables do not hold every clone; where another copy was compared, an unresolved V gene accounts for under half, and the others remain unexplained. For this sample the table gives 5,000 or so clones, of which around 88% were detected only once. The ten biggest clones cover less than 55% of the sample. Material for sequencing was peripheral blood. The source is a man between 65 and 79 years old with COVID-19, enrolled during active disease.

This clone came up once. The chain combines TRBV29-1 with TRBJ2-3; TRBD2 aligns across 12 bases. Trimming cost V 3 bases and J 6 bases; bases outside gene matches: 4. Looked up from germline, CDR1 is SQVTM and CDR2 is ANQGSEA. This CDR3 spans 14 amino acids. The CDR3 loop reads CSVEPGLAGDTQYF. The CDR3 bases are TGCAGCGTTGAGCCCGGACTAGCGGGGGATACGCAGTATTTT.

The table lists this clone with a count of one. The genes are TRBV12-3 or TRBV12-4 and TRBJ2-7; TRBD1 aligns across 7 bases. V lost 1 base, J lost 6 bases, and 3 bases stayed unmatched. The CDR3 length is 13 residues. The CDR3 region has the DNA TGTGCCAGCAGTTTAGTGGACAGGCCCGAGCAGTACTTC. Amino acid sequence: CASSLVDRPEQYF.

This sequence joins TRBV18 and TRBJ2-7; possible D gene TRBD1, 6 bases. The CDR3 is made up of 13 amino acids. Germline V gene lookup returns CDR1 KGHSH and CDR2 LQKENI. Trimming pared 2 bases from V and 7 bases from J, leaving 12 bases between. CDR3 amino acids: CASSPNTGREQYF. DNA for the CDR3: TGTGCCAGCTCACCAAATACAGGGCGGGAGCAGTACTTC.

The gene calls are TRBV12-3 or TRBV12-4 and TRBJ2-1, with D maybe TRBD1 (6 bases). The V end lost 6 bases, the J end lost 6 bases, and 9 bases lay between the germline ends. The CDR3 runs to 12 residues. The CDR3 reads CASSLDSNEQFF. Here the CDR3 DNA reads TGTGCCAGCAGCCTGGACAGCAATGAGCAGTTCTTC.

DNA for the CDR3: TGTGCCAGCAGTTCAACAGGGGCAACTAATGAAAAACTGTTTTTT. Encoded protein: CASSSTGATNEKLFF. The chain recombines TRBV5-6 with TRBJ1-4, with TRBD1 identical over 7 bases. Germline V gives CDR1 SGHDT, CDR2 YYEEEE. The J segment lost 0 bases and the V segment lost 5 bases, leaving 4 bases of the junction unmatched. This CDR3 spans 15 amino acids.

The genes are TRBV12-3 or TRBV12-4 and TRBJ1-1, with a tentative D call TRBD1 (5 bases). Trimming removed 0 bases from V and 5 bases from J, with 7 bases in between. CDR3 size: 13 residues. This CDR3 reads CASSLAQGTEAFF. CDR3 sequence (DNA): TGTGCCAGCAGTTTAGCGCAGGGAACTGAAGCTTTCTTT.

The V and J genes are TRBV21-1 and TRBJ2-3; the tabulated D call, TRBD2, remains unverified against the DNA. TRBV21-1 is shown as a pseudogene. This CDR3 spans 15 amino acids. CDR3 sequence: CASPHTRAHTDTQYF. As DNA, the CDR3 is TGTGCCAGCCCCCATACGCGGGCCCACACAGATACGCAGTATTTT.

V gene TRBV7-2 combines with J gene TRBJ1-6; D uncertain. Trimming took off 7 bases at V and 0 bases at J, with 4 bases between the two ends. The CDR3 has 13 amino acids. CDR1 is SGHTA and CDR2 is FQGNSA in the germline V gene. The CDR3 region is CASIGSYNSPLHF. Here the CDR3 DNA reads TGTGCCAGCATCGGCTCCTATAATTCACCCCTCCACTTT.

This chain joins TRBV6-4 and TRBJ1-2; TRBD1 matches 7 bases. This CDR3 is built from 14 residues. V shed 6 bases and J 2 bases; nucleotides not matched to a gene: 6. The germline gives CDR1 MRHNA, CDR2 SNTAGT. The CDR3 region is CASSPDRTNYGYTF. The CDR3, as DNA: TGTGCCAGCAGCCCGGACAGGACCAACTATGGCTACACCTTC.

This clone qualifies as medium-sized. In DNA form, the CDR3 reads TGTGCCAGCAGCTTAGTGAGGACTAGCGGCTCCTACGAGCAGTACTTC. Translating it yields CASSLVRTSGSYEQYF. The rearrangement uses TRBV7-9 and TRBJ2-7; 10 nucleotides align to TRBD2. J gave up 0 bases and V 1 base, and 3 bases lay outside the gene matches. Germline assignment: CDR1 SEHNR and CDR2 FQNEAQ (reference sequence). The CDR3 length is 16 residues.